This entry features one TCR beta chain sequence. The antigen remains unidentified. This record belongs to a study of cytomegalovirus exposure and HLA in healthy donors. Study results and caveats: Reportedly, diagnosis of cytomegalovirus status by the classifier showed high specificity and sensitivity. The study flagged fewer than 200 TCR beta chains as cytomegalovirus-associated. CMV antigen specificity of a few CMV-associated chains was confirmed in vitro. Across donors, most TCRs were seen rarely, yet some public ones were widespread.

TCRdb keeps only in-frame clones here, not all; method: immunoSEQ multiplex PCR. The sample has about 160,000 clones; about 89% are singletons. Trimming took 5 bases from V and 6 from J, leaving 9 bases between them. This CDR3 is 12 amino acids long. The germline V gene encodes CDR1 SNHLY and CDR2 FYNNEI. This chain uses TRBV2 with TRBJ2-3, with D perhaps matching TRBD1 (5 bases). This clonotype originated in a woman under 30 in good health and CMV-seropositive. The source material was PBMCs. CDR3 sequence reads: CASSTTADTQYF. The CDR3 DNA reads TGTGCCAGCAGTACGACAGCGGATACGCAGTATTTT.